This entry lists 7 T cell receptor beta chains sequenced from one sample in a study of blood T cell repertoires in COVID-19. Method: immunoSEQ multiplex PCR; TCRdb's copy keeps in-frame clones and lacks some. The table has some 160,000 clones, around 82% seen once. Material: peripheral blood. All receptors derive from a woman aged 45-65 years with acute or convalescent COVID-19.

The genes are TRBV18 and TRBJ1-3; a possible D gene is TRBD1 (6 bases). The CDR3 contains 15 residues. V was pared by 6 bases and J by 0 bases, with 12 bases between. Germline CDR1 reads KGHSH; CDR2 reads LQKENI. In nucleotides, the CDR3 is TGTGCCAGCTCCGGGACAATCGACTCTGGAAACACCATATATTTT. Translated: CASSGTIDSGNTIYF.

V gene TRBV7-7 combines with J gene TRBJ2-7, with TRBD1 matching over 8 bases. The germline CDR1 and CDR2 sequences are SSHAT and FNYEAQ (reference sequence). V dropped 1 base and J dropped 0; count of bases not matched to a gene: 2. CDR3 length equals 15 residues. CDR3 region: CASSLGQGISYEQYF. The CDR3 coding sequence is TGTGCCAGCAGCTTAGGACAGGGGATCTCCTACGAGCAGTACTTC.

The chain is built from TRBV11-3 and TRBJ2-1; the D gene is possibly TRBD2 (6 bases). CDR3 length: 14 amino acids. The V end lost 5 bases, the J end lost 6 bases, and 14 bases lay between the germline ends. The germline V gene has CDR1 SGHNT and CDR2 YENEEA. CDR3 DNA: TGTGCCAGCAGCCACCAGGGCGGGGTCAATGAGCAGTTCTTC. Translated: CASSHQGGVNEQFF.

This chain uses TRBV6-6 with TRBJ2-7; tentative D call: TRBD1 (6 bases). The V and J ends lost 7 bases and 1 base respectively, with 17 bases between them. Germline V CDR1 and CDR2: MNHNY, SVGAGI (reference sequence). The CDR3 extends over 15 amino acids. CDR3 nucleotide sequence: TGTGCCAGCAAGCCGGTCTCGACAGGTTCCTACGAGCAGTACTTC. Its protein product is CASKPVSTGSYEQYF.

The chain couples TRBV5-6 to TRBJ1-5; D remains unclear. V was pared by 4 bases and J by 5 bases, with 13 bases between. Germline CDR1 is SGHDT and CDR2 is YYEEEE. The CDR3 loop spans 14 amino acids. This CDR3 reads CASSLAGLYQPQHF. For the CDR3, the DNA is TGTGCCAGCAGCCTCGCAGGTCTTTATCAGCCCCAGCATTTT.

This clone has a single count. The chain recombines TRBV18 with TRBJ2-2, with 7 bases matching TRBD1. Germline V gene lookup returns CDR1 KGHSH and CDR2 LQKENI. The CDR3 is 17 residues long. With 5 bases clipped from V and 0 bases from J, the junction kept 9 bases outside the gene matches. The CDR3 here is CASSSALTGTNTGELFF. The CDR3 DNA sequence: TGTGCCAGCTCATCGGCCCTGACAGGGACGAACACCGGGGAGCTGTTTTTT.

V is TRBV10-3 and J is TRBJ1-1; D possibly corresponds to TRBD1 (6 bases). Germline assignment: CDR1 ENHRY and CDR2 SYGVKD. V lost 4 bases, J lost 8 bases, and 14 bases lay in between. This CDR3 has 13 residues. The CDR3 DNA follows: TGTGCCATCAGTGTCCAAGGTGACAGGGAAGCTTTCTTT. It encodes CAISVQGDREAFF.